This T cell receptor (beta chain) was observed in a study of metastatic and nonmetastatic thyroid tumors. At the level of the study: Repertoire comparisons spanned blood and tumor or nodule tissue from malignant and benign thyroid patients.

Many counts were recorded for this clone. Its matching antigen is unknown. V was cut by 4 bases and J by 8 bases, with 11 bases left in between. The CDR3 totals 12 residues. Germline V gives CDR1 LGHDT, CDR2 YNNKEL (reference sequence). TCRdb ran MiXCR on the PCR reads. The data show about 92,000 clones, 15% seen once. None of the patients had undergone any treatment ahead of thyroid surgery. Broader study findings: When malignant thyroid tumors were compared with benign nodules, TCR beta diversity was reportedly significantly higher in the malignant tumors. This held in both blood and tumor samples.

The chain couples TRBV3-1 to TRBJ1-2; D is uncertain. Sequencing used blood. The receptor's source is a female donor with papillary thyroid cancer or a benign thyroid nodule (not recorded which). Some clones in this sample may be carry-over from other donors' samples. CDR3 DNA: TGTGCCAGCAGCCTTGGCCCGGGAGGCTACACCTTC. It translates to CASSLGPGGYTF.